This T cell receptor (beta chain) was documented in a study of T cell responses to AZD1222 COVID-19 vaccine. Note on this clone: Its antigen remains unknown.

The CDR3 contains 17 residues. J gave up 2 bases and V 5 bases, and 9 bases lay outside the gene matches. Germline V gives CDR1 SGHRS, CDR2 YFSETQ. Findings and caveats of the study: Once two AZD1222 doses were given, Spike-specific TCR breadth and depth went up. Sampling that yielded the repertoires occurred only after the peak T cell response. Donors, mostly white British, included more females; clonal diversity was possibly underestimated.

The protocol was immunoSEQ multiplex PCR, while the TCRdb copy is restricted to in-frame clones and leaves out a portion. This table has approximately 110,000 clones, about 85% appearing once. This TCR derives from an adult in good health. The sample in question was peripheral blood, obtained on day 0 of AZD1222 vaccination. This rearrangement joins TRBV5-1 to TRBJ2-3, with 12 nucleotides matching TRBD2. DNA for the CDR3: TGCGCCAGCAGACCCGGACTAGCGGGATCCTCCACAGATACGCAGTATTTT. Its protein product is CASRPGLAGSSTDTQYF.